Listed here are 28 T cell receptor beta chains from one sample, sequenced in a study of shared clonotypes between healthy human individuals. Method: immunoSEQ multiplex PCR; TCRdb's copy keeps in-frame clones and lacks some. The sample yields fewer than 850,000 clones, about two thirds seen once. The sequenced material came from memory CD4+ T cells sorted from blood. The subset is: CD45RA-negative fraction. The receptors originated from a woman in her twenties or thirties in good health.

This clone was detected only once. The CDR3 sequence: CATGEPGLGSNTEAFF. CDR3 coding DNA: TGTGCCACAGGAGAGCCCGGACTGGGATCGAACACTGAAGCTTTCTTT. V gene TRBV6-6 combines with J gene TRBJ1-1; D gene uncertain. The V and J ends lost 10 bases and 1 base respectively, with 22 bases between them. The CDR3 loop spans 16 amino acids. Germline V gene lookup returns CDR1 MNHNY and CDR2 SVGAGI (reference sequence).

The V and J genes are TRBV4-2 and TRBJ2-3, with 7 bases identical to TRBD2. The CDR3 contains 16 residues. From germline, CDR1 is LGHNA and CDR2 YNFKEQ. Trimming took 0 bases from V and 1 from J; bases not matched to a gene: 4. The CDR3 sequence is CASSQEATSRTDTQYF. CDR3 nucleotides: TGTGCCAGCAGCCAAGAAGCGACTAGCCGCACAGATACGCAGTATTTT.

The rearrangement uses TRBV2 and TRBJ2-5; no clear D. V shed 4 bases and J shed 1 base, with 4 bases lying between them. This CDR3 contains 12 residues. The germline gives CDR1 SNHLY, CDR2 FYNNEI. This CDR3 reads CASSGIQETQYF. CDR3 DNA: TGTGCCAGCAGTGGTATCCAAGAGACCCAGTACTTC.

The chain joins TRBV7-9 to TRBJ1-1; 8 nucleotides align to TRBD1. Looked up from germline, CDR1 is SEHNR and CDR2 is FQNEAQ (reference sequence). CDR3 length: 13 residues. V shed 3 bases, J shed 8 bases, and the junction held 5 bases outside the gene matches. The CDR3 nucleotides read TGTGCCAGCAGCTTCGCCGGGACAGGAGAAGCTTTCTTT. This translates into CASSFAGTGEAFF.

This chain links TRBV11-2 with TRBJ2-6, with 12 bases that match TRBD1. The CDR3 is made up of 18 amino acids. Germline lookup yields CDR1 SGHAT and CDR2 FQNNGV. Trimming cost V 3 bases and J 0 bases; bases outside gene matches: 3. CDR3 sequence: CASSFGTGGPSGANVLTF. The CDR3 DNA is TGTGCCAGCAGCTTTGGGACAGGGGGCCCCTCTGGGGCCAACGTCCTGACTTTC.

This clone was counted a single time. V is TRBV30 and J is TRBJ2-7; 13 positions match TRBD2. Germline loops: CDR1 GTSNPN, CDR2 SVGIG (reference sequence). CDR3 size: 12 residues. V was clipped by 8 bases and J by 2 bases; unmatched bases: 0. CDR3 residues: CAGTSGTYEQYF. CDR3 DNA sequence: TGTGCCGGGACTAGCGGGACCTACGAGCAGTACTTC.

V usage is TRBV18 and J usage is TRBJ1-2; TRBD1 might be the D (6 bases). In germline, CDR1 is KGHSH, CDR2 LQKENI. V was pared by 3 bases and J by 5 bases, with 16 bases between. CDR3 length equals 15 residues. The CDR3: CASSPKGELAYGYTF. CDR3 in DNA: TGTGCCAGCTCACCGAAGGGGGAACTGGCGTATGGCTACACCTTC.

This rearrangement joins TRBV2 to TRBJ1-5; no clear D gene. The CDR3 has 16 residues. The V gene's germline CDR1 is SNHLY and CDR2 FYNNEI. Trimming took off 6 bases at V and 0 bases at J, with 15 bases between the two ends. The DNA of the CDR3 is TGTGCCAGCAGAGAGGGATTGGAGTATAGCAATCAGCCCCAGCATTTT. This gives the protein CASREGLEYSNQPQHF. Together with reference TRBV2 and TRBJ1-5, the CDR3 gives the full variable domain: EPEVTQTPSHQVTQMGQEVILRCVPISNHLYFYWYRQILGQKVEFLVSFYNNEISEKSEIFDDQFSVERPDGSNFTLKIRSTKLEDSAMYFCASREGLEYSNQPQHFGDGTRLSIL.

The chain links TRBV11-2 to TRBJ1-4; 9 bases line up with TRBD1. The CDR3 spans 14 residues. The germline CDR1 and CDR2 sequences are SGHAT and FQNNGV. The V and J ends lost 6 bases and 7 bases, in that order; junction bases with no gene match: 6. The CDR3: CASRSGQGSEKLFF. The CDR3 nucleotides read TGTGCCAGCAGGTCAGGACAGGGGAGTGAAAAACTGTTTTTT.

The chain recombines TRBV28 with TRBJ2-3; possible D gene TRBD1, 5 bases. The CDR3 contains 16 residues. V gave up 6 bases and J gave up 2 bases, with 18 bases separating them. Germline V gene data show CDR1 as MDHEN and CDR2 as SYDVKM. In nucleotides, the CDR3 is TGTGCCAGCAGCTGGAACGACAGAGCCCACACAGATACGCAGTATTTT. Amino acid sequence: CASSWNDRAHTDTQYF. The whole variable domain, filled in from reference TRBV28 and TRBJ2-3, reads DVKVTQSSRYLVKRTGEKVFLECVQDMDHENMFWYRQDPGLGLRLIYFSYDVKMKEKGDIPEGYSVSREKKERFSLILESASTNQTSMYLCASSWNDRAHTDTQYFGPGTRLTVL.

The chain links TRBV27 to TRBJ2-7; 7 bases are shared with TRBD2. V lost 0 bases to trimming and J lost 1 base; unmatched junction nucleotides: 15. The CDR3 spans 19 residues. The germline gives CDR1 MNHEY, CDR2 SMNVEV (reference sequence). The CDR3 DNA is TGTGCCAGCAGTTTATCGCTAAGGTTAGGTCCGCGGGAGTCCTACGAGCAGTACTTC. Encoded protein: CASSLSLRLGPRESYEQYF.

V gene TRBV6-1 combines with J gene TRBJ1-2; D is ambiguous. Trimming removed 7 bases from V and 0 bases from J, with 15 bases in between. The CDR3 runs to 15 residues. The V gene's germline CDR1 is MNHNS and CDR2 SASEGT. This chain's CDR3 is CASTSPGVSNYGYTF. CDR3 sequence (DNA): TGTGCCAGCACCTCCCCGGGAGTTTCTAACTATGGCTACACCTTC.

The rearrangement links TRBV7-9 to TRBJ2-1; 8 bases are a match to TRBD2. V lost 1 base and J lost 0; bases outside the gene matches: 5. The CDR3 consists of 17 residues. Per the germline V gene, CDR1 is SEHNR and CDR2 is FQNEAQ (reference sequence). As DNA, the CDR3 is TGTGCCAGCAGCTTAGATGGGGGACTAGGCTCCTACAATGAGCAGTTCTTC. Its translation is CASSLDGGLGSYNEQFF.

J is TRBJ2-7 and V is TRBV28; possibly TRBD1 for D (7 bases). V was shortened by 3 bases and J by 6 bases, with 15 bases between the two germline ends. Per the germline V gene, CDR1 is MDHEN and CDR2 is SYDVKM. There are 14 residues in the CDR3. The CDR3 here is CASSLHYRGGEQYF. The CDR3 nucleotides read TGTGCCAGCAGTTTGCATTACAGGGGAGGCGAGCAGTACTTC.

The chain recombines TRBV21-1 with TRBJ1-5; the D call in the table, TRBD1, was not verified against the DNA. TRBV21-1 is marked as a pseudogene. CDR3 length: 16 amino acids. In nucleotides, the CDR3 is TGTGCCAGCAGCAAAGCTTGTGACAATAGCAATCAGCCCCAGCATTTT. Translated: CASSKACDNSNQPQHF.

This chain joins TRBV6-5 and TRBJ2-2; D remains unclear. Germline V CDR1 and CDR2: MNHEY, SVGAGI. The germline V and J ends were trimmed by 2 bases and 1 base, with 5 bases remaining between them. This CDR3 comprises 14 residues. The CDR3 nucleotides read TGTGCCAGCAGTTACAGGAAGAACACCGGGGAGCTGTTTTTT. Its translation is CASSYRKNTGELFF.

The chain recombines TRBV2 with TRBJ1-3; 7 nucleotides line up with TRBD1. The V segment lost 6 bases and the J segment 0 bases; nucleotides outside the gene matches: 5. Germline V gene lookup returns CDR1 SNHLY and CDR2 FYNNEI. The length of the CDR3 is 15 residues. The CDR3 DNA sequence: TGTGCCAGCAGCGAGGGACAGAGCTCTGGAAACACCATATATTTT. Protein: CASSEGQSSGNTIYF. Full variable domain (missing parts from reference TRBV2 and TRBJ1-3): EPEVTQTPSHQVTQMGQEVILRCVPISNHLYFYWYRQILGQKVEFLVSFYNNEISEKSEIFDDQFSVERPDGSNFTLKIRSTKLEDSAMYFCASSEGQSSGNTIYFGEGSWLTVV.

The chain recombines TRBV7-9 with TRBJ1-4, with D tentatively TRBD1 (6 bases). Germline CDR1 reads SEHNR; CDR2 reads FQNEAQ (reference sequence). V lost 1 base to trimming and J lost 4 bases, with 16 bases between them. This CDR3 spans 17 amino acids. The CDR3 sequence is CASSLEVGGADNEKLFF. CDR3 coding DNA: TGTGCCAGCAGCTTAGAGGTTGGGGGCGCCGATAATGAAAAACTGTTTTTT. Drawing the rest from reference TRBV7-9 and TRBJ1-4, the complete variable domain is DTGVSQNPRHKITKRGQNVTFRCDPISEHNRLYWYRQTLGQGPEFLTYFQNEAQLEKSRLLSDRFSAERPKGSFSTLEIQRTEQGDSAMYLCASSLEVGGADNEKLFFGSGTQLSVL.

In regard to this clone: Other DNA sequences in the sample encode the same CDR3. The chain carries TRBV7-9 and TRBJ1-2, with 7 positions matching TRBD1. CDR1 is SEHNR, CDR2 FQNEAQ, per germline (reference sequence). This CDR3 comprises 12 residues. The V segment lost 6 bases and the J segment 8 bases; nucleotides outside the gene matches: 6. The CDR3: CASSLDRRGYTF. For the CDR3, the DNA is TGTGCCAGCAGTTTGGACAGGAGGGGCTACACCTTC.

The chain has TRBV2 and TRBJ2-5; D might be TRBD2 (6 bases). Trimming left V 4 bases short and J 4 bases short, with 13 bases between. Germline CDR1 reads SNHLY; CDR2 reads FYNNEI. This CDR3 region has 14 residues. CDR3 loop: CASSVVAEGETQYF. The CDR3 region has the DNA TGTGCCAGCAGTGTGGTAGCGGAGGGAGAGACCCAGTACTTC.

This clone was found a few times. The J gene is TRBJ2-1, the V gene TRBV13; TRBD2 aligns across 13 bases. In germline, CDR1 is PRHDT, CDR2 FYEKMQ (reference sequence). Unmatched junction bases numbered 6, after V lost 4 bases and J lost 9 bases. There are 15 residues in the CDR3. In DNA, the CDR3 is TGTGCCAGCAGCTCCACGGGACTAGCGGGAAGTGAGCAGTTCTTC. Its translation: CASSSTGLAGSEQFF.

The V call is TRBV28, the J call TRBJ1-2; TRBD1 matches at 8 bases. CDR3 length: 14 amino acids. V shed 10 bases, J shed 5 bases, and the junction held 12 bases outside the gene matches. Germline assignment: CDR1 MDHEN and CDR2 SYDVKM. The CDR3 coding sequence is TGTGCCACTAAGCGGGTGGACAGGGATTATGGCTACACCTTC. Amino acid sequence: CATKRVDRDYGYTF.

The CDR3 DNA follows: TGTGCCAGCTCAGGACAGGGAACGGATTACGAGCAGTACTTC. Translated: CASSGQGTDYEQYF. The genes are TRBV18 and TRBJ2-7; 8 nucleotides match TRBD1. Trimming at V came to 5 bases and at J to 4 bases, leaving 7 bases not matched to a gene. The CDR3 loop spans 14 amino acids. Germline-derived CDR1 and CDR2 are KGHSH and LQKENI.

This clone occurred a few times. V and J are TRBV28 and TRBJ2-3, with D perhaps matching TRBD1 (6 bases). The germline V and J ends were trimmed by 3 bases and 4 bases, with 17 bases remaining between them. The CDR3 totals 16 residues. Germline loops: CDR1 MDHEN, CDR2 SYDVKM. The CDR3 is CASSLGATLASDTQYF. The DNA of the CDR3 is TGTGCCAGCAGTTTGGGGGCGACATTGGCGTCAGATACGCAGTATTTT.

V is TRBV18 and J is TRBJ1-1; perhaps TRBD1 as D (6 bases). Germline V gene sequence: CDR1 KGHSH, CDR2 LQKENI. The germline V and J ends were trimmed by 5 bases and 3 bases, with 13 bases remaining between them. The CDR3 sequence is 14 residues long. The CDR3 loop reads CASSGYRDYTEAFF. In nucleotides, the CDR3 is TGTGCCAGCTCAGGATACAGGGACTACACTGAAGCTTTCTTT.

The V and J genes are TRBV5-1 and TRBJ1-1, with D uncertain. Trimming pared 4 bases from V and 1 base from J, leaving 14 bases between. The V gene's germline CDR1 is SGHRS and CDR2 YFSETQ. The CDR3 covers 15 residues. For the CDR3, the DNA is TGCGCCAGCAGCGGATCCCCAACTTCGAACACTGAAGCTTTCTTT. Encoded protein: CASSGSPTSNTEAFF.

The J gene is TRBJ1-3, the V gene TRBV19, with 7 bases aligning to TRBD1. Germline values: CDR1 LNHDA, CDR2 SQIVND (reference sequence). This CDR3 region has 17 residues. V lost 5 bases to trimming and J lost 0 bases; unmatched junction nucleotides: 10. The CDR3 reads CASSRPWDSRSGNTIYF. CDR3 in DNA: TGTGCCAGTAGTCGCCCATGGGACAGCCGCTCTGGAAACACCATATATTTT.

A few counts support this clone. V gene TRBV4-2 combines with J gene TRBJ2-1; 9 bases fit TRBD1. Germline assignment: CDR1 LGHNA and CDR2 YNFKEQ. V lost 1 base, J lost 8 bases, and 6 bases stayed unmatched. The CDR3 totals 15 residues. The CDR3, as DNA: TGTGCCAGCAGCCAAGGCGGGACAGGGATCGATGAGCAGTTCTTC. Translated: CASSQGGTGIDEQFF.